The TCR beta chain under discussion was sequenced for a study of shared T cell receptors in the human thymus. The table came from immunoSEQ multiplex PCR; TCRdb's copy has only in-frame clones and leaves some out. The sample holds around 65,000 clones, 90% to 95% seen once. Per germline, CDR1 MNHNS and CDR2 SASEGT. V shed 3 bases and J shed 0 bases, with 18 bases lying between them. This CDR3 has 19 residues. The V gene is TRBV6-1, the J gene TRBJ1-6; D is possibly TRBD1 (5 bases). The sequence derives from a human donor. Input material: thymocytes. This CDR3 is CASSDRERTTSSYNSPLHF. CDR3 DNA sequence: TGTGCCAGCAGTGACCGAGAGAGGACAACAAGCTCCTATAATTCACCCCTCCACTTT.